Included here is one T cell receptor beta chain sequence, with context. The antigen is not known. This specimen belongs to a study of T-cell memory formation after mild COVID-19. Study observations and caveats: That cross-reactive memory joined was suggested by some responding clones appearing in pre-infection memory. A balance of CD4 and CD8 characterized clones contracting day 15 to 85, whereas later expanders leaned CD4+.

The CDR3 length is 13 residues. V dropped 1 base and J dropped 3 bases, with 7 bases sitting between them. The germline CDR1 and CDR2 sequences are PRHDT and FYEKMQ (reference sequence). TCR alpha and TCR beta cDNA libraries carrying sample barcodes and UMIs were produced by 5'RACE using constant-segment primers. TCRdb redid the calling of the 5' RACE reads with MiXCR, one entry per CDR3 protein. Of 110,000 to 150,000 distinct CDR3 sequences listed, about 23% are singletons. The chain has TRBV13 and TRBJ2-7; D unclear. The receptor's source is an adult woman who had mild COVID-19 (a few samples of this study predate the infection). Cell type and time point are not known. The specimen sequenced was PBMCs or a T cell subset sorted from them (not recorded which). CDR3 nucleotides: TGTGCCAGCAGCTTAGTGGGGTTCTACGAGCAGTACTTC. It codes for CASSLVGFYEQYF. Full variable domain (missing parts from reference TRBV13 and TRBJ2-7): AAGVIQSPRHLIKEKRETATLKCYPIPRHDTVYWYQQGPGQDPQFLISFYEKMQSDKGSIPDRFSAQQFSDYHSELNMSSLELGDSALYFCASSLVGFYEQYFGPGTRLTVT.